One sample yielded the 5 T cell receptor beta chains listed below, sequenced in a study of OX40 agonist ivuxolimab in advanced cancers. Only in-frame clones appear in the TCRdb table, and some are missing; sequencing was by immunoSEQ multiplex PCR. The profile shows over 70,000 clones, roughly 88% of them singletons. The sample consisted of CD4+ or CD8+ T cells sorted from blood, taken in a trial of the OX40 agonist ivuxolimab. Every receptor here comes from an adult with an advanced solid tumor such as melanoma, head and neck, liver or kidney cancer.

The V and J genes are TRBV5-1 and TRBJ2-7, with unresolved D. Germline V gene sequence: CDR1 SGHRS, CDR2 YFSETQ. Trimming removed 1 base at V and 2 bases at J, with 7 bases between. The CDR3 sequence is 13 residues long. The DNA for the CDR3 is TGCGCCAGCAGCTTGTTACAAGCCTACGAGCAGTACTTC. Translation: CASSLLQAYEQYF.

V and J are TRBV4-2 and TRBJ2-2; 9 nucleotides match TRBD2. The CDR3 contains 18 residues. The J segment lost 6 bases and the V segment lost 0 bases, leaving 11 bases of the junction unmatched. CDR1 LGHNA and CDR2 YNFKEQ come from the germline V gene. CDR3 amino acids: CASSQELAGSEVAGELFF. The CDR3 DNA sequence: TGTGCCAGCAGCCAAGAGCTAGCGGGATCTGAGGTGGCCGGGGAGCTGTTTTTT.

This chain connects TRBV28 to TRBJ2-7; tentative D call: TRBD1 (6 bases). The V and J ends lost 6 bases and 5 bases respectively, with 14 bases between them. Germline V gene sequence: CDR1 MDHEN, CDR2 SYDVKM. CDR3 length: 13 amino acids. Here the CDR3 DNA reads TGTGCCAGCAGGGGACATACCCCCAACGAGCAGTACTTC. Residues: CASRGHTPNEQYF.

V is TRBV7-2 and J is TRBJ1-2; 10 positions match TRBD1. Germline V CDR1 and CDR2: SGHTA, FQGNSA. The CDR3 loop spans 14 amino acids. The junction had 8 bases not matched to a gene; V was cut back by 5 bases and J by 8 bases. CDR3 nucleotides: TGTGCCAGCAGCGAAAGACAGGGGGCGCGAGGCTACACCTTC. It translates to CASSERQGARGYTF.

The DNA of the CDR3 is TGTGCCAGCAGTCCCTCTCAAGGAGATACGCAGTATTTT. Translation gives CASSPSQGDTQYF. The chain employs TRBV6-4 and TRBJ2-3, with no clear D. Germline CDR1 reads MRHNA; CDR2 reads SNTAGT. This CDR3 contains 13 residues. Trimming pared 5 bases from V and 5 bases from J, leaving 11 bases between.